Sequencing of this TCR beta chain was carried out in a study of T-cell reconstitution after alpha-beta-depleted transplantation in children (dated by TCRdb to about 2016). Context from the whole study: T-cell immune reconstitution after TCRalphabeta/CD19-depleted allogeneic hematopoietic cell transplantation in children was quantitatively tracked in the study by means of TCR repertoire profiling.

According to the study, the label for this sample's treatment or condition signals: allogeneic hematopoietic cell transplantation with graft depleted of TCRalphabeta T cells and CD19 B cells. The transplant recipients were children given TCRalphabeta/CD19-depleted allogeneic hematopoietic cell grafts. V is pruned by 3 bases and J by 5 bases, leaving 17 bases of the junction without a gene match. Looking up the germline V gene yields CDR1 SGHRS and CDR2 YFSETQ. From cysteine to phenylalanine, the CDR3 is 19 amino acids long. Just the 57-base CDR3 DNA is kept, in frame starting at base 1. About this clonotype: This receptor's antigen is unknown. Base qualities are not provided; no much larger clone lies one nucleotide away.

Results the study describes overall, beyond this receptor: Over subsequent months, a decline in hyperexpanded clone frequencies was noted, and after one year, T-cell counts and TCRbeta diversity were mostly ascribed to newly produced T cells. In some patients, the high TCRbeta diversity seen at day 60 was put down to recipient T cells and intrathymic progenitors that had survived conditioning. About two months after transplant, the apparently early recovery of alphabetaT-cell counts reportedly depended on just several hundred clones that had expanded rapidly and came from non-depleted graft cells.

Libraries were built with PCR. Instrument used: Illumina HiSeq 2500. Molecular barcoding was employed in the preparation of TCR libraries, with unique molecular identifiers being used to normalize TCRbeta repertoire quantification. The public reads were quality trimmed at Q25 with fastp and then assembled into clones with MiXCR by TCRdb, keeping productive beta chains. Merged by CDR3 protein, the rows form single entries marked with the most common genes and DNA. The sample includes some 310,000 distinct CDR3 sequences, with 20% to 30% observed a single time. Of the sample, around 9.9% is held by the ten largest clones.

The rearranged chain carries TRBV5-1 and TRBJ2-3; TRBD2 lines up with 11 middle nucleotides. The source was PBMCs, mostly from graft donor cells, collected 180 days after TCRalphabeta/CD19-depleted stem cell transplant. This clonotype was sampled from a male patient between 10 and 17 years old who had a stem cell transplant for acute lymphoblastic leukemia, so the T cells may come from the graft donor. The encoded CDR3 is CASSWPGLAVSGKLDTQYF. The DNA sequence is TGCGCCAGCAGCTGGCCGGGACTAGCGGTTTCCGGTAAACTAGATACGCAGTATTTT.